A selection of T cell receptor beta chains follows, all from one sample in a study of T cell repertoires in cytomegalovirus infection. TCRdb recomputed calls from the reads with MiXCR, one row per CDR3 protein. Altogether approximately 89,000 distinct CDR3 sequences are present, roughly a quarter being singletons, with the ten largest covering approximately 49%. Their antigens are not known. The sample was CD8+ T cells from cultured PBMCs, taken from culture after CMV antigen stimulation. All receptors derive from a human donor in good health (CMV status not recorded). Some clones in this sample may be carry-over from other donors' samples. The conserved cysteine and the conserved F or W are not part of the CDR3 here.

CDR3 protein: ASSQEGDGGNYGYT
J gene: TRBJ1-2
V gene: TRBV4-3

CDR3 protein: ASSEAQGADTQY
J gene: TRBJ2-3
V gene: TRBV6-1

CDR3 protein: ASSATNPLDSKETQY
J gene: TRBJ2-5
V gene: TRBV7-8

CDR3 protein: SVEDQQGGYEQY
J gene: TRBJ2-7
V gene: TRBV29-1

CDR3 protein: ASRPGGGNAEGYT
J gene: TRBJ1-2
V gene: TRBV7-9

CDR3 protein: ATELAGEGDTQY
J gene: TRBJ2-3
V gene: TRBV28

CDR3 protein: ASSSDPGTHTEAF
J gene: TRBJ1-1
V gene: TRBV27

CDR3 protein: ASSPGANGELF
J gene: TRBJ2-2
V gene: TRBV12-3/TRBV12-4

CDR3 protein: ASSSRQTEAF
J gene: TRBJ1-1
V gene: TRBV12-3/TRBV12-4

CDR3 protein: ASSLSLAGSGGELF
J gene: TRBJ2-2
V gene: TRBV7-3

CDR3 protein: ASRSGTSGRGEQY
J gene: TRBJ2-7
V gene: TRBV13

CDR3 protein: ASSPRTSGVSTDTQY
J gene: TRBJ2-3
V gene: TRBV7-9

CDR3 protein: DTSRDRGAGMNTDTQY
J gene: TRBJ2-3
V gene: TRBV15

CDR3 protein: ASKSWGSHNEQF
J gene: TRBJ2-1
V gene: TRBV6-1

CDR3 protein: ASRAGTGDTGELF
J gene: TRBJ2-2
V gene: TRBV6-2/TRBV6-3

CDR3 protein: ASSPPDRVTDTQY
J gene: TRBJ2-3
V gene: TRBV18

CDR3 protein: ASSRAGSTEAF
J gene: TRBJ1-1
V gene: TRBV5-6

CDR3 protein: ASSLWGQGGNTEAF
J gene: TRBJ1-1
V gene: TRBV27

CDR3 protein: ASSSQGFRRPNTGELF
J gene: TRBJ2-2
V gene: TRBV7-9

CDR3 protein: ASSKRQGSTGELF
J gene: TRBJ2-2
V gene: TRBV11-2

CDR3 protein: ASSQDVRTYEQY
J gene: TRBJ2-7
V gene: TRBV4-3

CDR3 protein: SANQQGNREKLF
J gene: TRBJ1-4
V gene: TRBV20-1

CDR3 protein: ASSPTGETQY
J gene: TRBJ2-5
V gene: TRBV7-6

CDR3 protein: ASSPGTSSRPHH
J gene: TRBJ1-5
V gene: TRBV27

CDR3 protein: AWSEKGQGLETQY
J gene: TRBJ2-5
V gene: TRBV30

CDR3 protein: ASSERAARTDTQY
J gene: TRBJ2-3
V gene: TRBV2

CDR3 protein: ASTSTGESAQH
J gene: TRBJ1-5
V gene: TRBV6-1

CDR3 protein: ASRGGNTEAF
J gene: TRBJ1-1
V gene: TRBV27

CDR3 protein: SVEGTGRTDTQY
J gene: TRBJ2-3
V gene: TRBV29-1

CDR3 protein: SAYDIAGEPLEQF
J gene: TRBJ2-1
V gene: TRBV20-1

CDR3 protein: ASTLTLRSYEQY
J gene: TRBJ2-7
V gene: TRBV6-2/TRBV6-3

CDR3 protein: ASSYPPGTGSSYEQY
J gene: TRBJ2-7
V gene: TRBV6-2/TRBV6-3

CDR3 protein: ASRRTSILGDEQF
J gene: TRBJ2-1
V gene: TRBV2

CDR3 protein: ASSPSGTGLDGYT
J gene: TRBJ1-2
V gene: TRBV4-3

CDR3 protein: ASSGGQGGQPQH
J gene: TRBJ1-5
V gene: TRBV9

CDR3 protein: ASSPTGADEQF
J gene: TRBJ2-1
V gene: TRBV11-2

CDR3 protein: ASSTPEEPQETQY
J gene: TRBJ2-5
V gene: TRBV6-5

CDR3 protein: ASSPPPGLLANYGYT
J gene: TRBJ1-2
V gene: TRBV14

CDR3 protein: ASSLGQLIAKNIQY
J gene: TRBJ2-4
V gene: TRBV11-2

CDR3 protein: ASSLGSGGVNEQF
J gene: TRBJ2-1
V gene: TRBV11-3

CDR3 protein: AWGTQQGARTDTQY
J gene: TRBJ2-3
V gene: TRBV30

CDR3 protein: ATSDFDRGKPGELF
J gene: TRBJ2-2
V gene: TRBV24-1

CDR3 protein: ASSRLAGGPWFNEQF
J gene: TRBJ2-1
V gene: TRBV19

CDR3 protein: ASSLGSSGIGELF
J gene: TRBJ2-2
V gene: TRBV7-9

CDR3 protein: ASSEEAGGGNEQF
J gene: TRBJ2-1
V gene: TRBV6-1

CDR3 protein: ASVITGSVEKLF
J gene: TRBJ1-4
V gene: TRBV2

CDR3 protein: ASSDGQRQY
J gene: TRBJ2-7
V gene: TRBV6-1

CDR3 protein: ASSWLPNGPQH
J gene: TRBJ1-5
V gene: TRBV11-2

CDR3 protein: ASSIYGGSEQY
J gene: TRBJ2-7
V gene: TRBV19

CDR3 protein: ASSFTTGAELRYEQY
J gene: TRBJ2-7
V gene: TRBV5-1